A single TCR beta chain is shown here with its context. The ends lost 2 bases at V and 5 bases at J; junction bases unmatched: 3. Germline CDR1 is DFQATT and CDR2 is SNEGSKA (reference sequence). This CDR3 is 14 amino acids long. The data were taken from a study of naive and memory T cell subsets. Treatment: skin biopsy from PPD injection site in Mantoux-positive individual. A UMI-containing oligonucleotide was joined by 3' ligation to the TCR cDNA template. Tuberculin skin test biopsies were taken where PPD was injected in Mantoux-positive people. Reverse transcription used DNase-treated unsorted total RNA, aiming for roughly 1 to 1000 ng. Ligated cDNA underwent four rounds of PCR with nested alpha and beta constant region primers and SP2. Reverse transcription of blood and skin TCR RNA was primed at alpha and beta constant regions. TCRdb itself ran the UMI-ligation and nested PCR reads through MiXCR, one entry per CDR3 protein. The sample consists of tens of thousands of distinct CDR3 sequences, roughly 11% of them appearing once.

This specimen was skin, taken from a tuberculin skin test site. The receptor comes from an adult in good health. This chain uses TRBV20-1 with TRBJ2-1; TRBD1 matches 10 bases. The CDR3 DNA follows: TGCAGTGCTAGACGGGACAGGGGCCACAATGAGCAGTTCTTC. This sequence encodes CSARRDRGHNEQFF.